Below, 16 T cell receptor beta chains from the same sample are listed, as sequenced in a study of CD8 T cells in ankylosing spondylitis. TCRdb reprocessed the 5' RACE reads with MiXCR, giving one entry per CDR3 protein. The sample contains fewer than 180,000 distinct CDR3 sequences, approximately 44% of which appear only once. Sequencing was performed on synovial fluid, either unsorted or a sorted T cell fraction (not recorded which). The receptors derive from a male donor with ankylosing spondylitis.

In this sample, this clonotype turned up a few times. CDR3 nucleotides: TGCAGCGTTGAACAACCCCTCCATGAGCAGTTCTTC. Amino acids: CSVEQPLHEQFF. The chain has TRBV29-1 and TRBJ2-1; D call uncertain. The CDR3 consists of 12 residues. CDR1 is SQVTM, CDR2 ANQGSEA, per germline. Trimming removed 2 bases from V and 8 bases from J, with 10 bases in between.

This chain uses TRBV29-1 with TRBJ2-7; weak D call: TRBD1 (5 bases). CDR1 is SQVTM and CDR2 is ANQGSEA in the germline V gene. Trimming cost V 6 bases and J 0 bases, with 12 bases left between them. The CDR3 length is 13 residues. The CDR3 DNA is TGCAGCGTAACAGGCATAGCCTCCTACGAGCAGTACTTC. Encoded protein: CSVTGIASYEQYF.

The chain has TRBV7-8 and TRBJ2-1; TRBD2 agrees at 9 bases. The CDR3 is made up of 16 amino acids. CDR1 is SGHVS, CDR2 FQNEAQ, per germline. Germline trimming cut 5 bases from V and 4 bases from J; bases unmatched to any gene: 9. CDR3 in DNA: TGTGCCAGCAGCACGACCGGGACTAGCAGATACAATGAGCAGTTCTTC. Protein sequence: CASSTTGTSRYNEQFF.

V usage is TRBV20-1 and J usage is TRBJ1-2; D is uncertain. CDR1 and CDR2 (germline): DFQATT, SNEGSKA (reference sequence). V was cut by 3 bases and J by 8 bases, with 7 bases left in between. The CDR3 is made up of 10 amino acids. The CDR3 loop reads CSASSWGYTF. The CDR3 DNA is TGCAGTGCTAGTTCGTGGGGCTACACCTTC.

In its sample, this clonotype was seen many times. The chain carries TRBV6-1 and TRBJ2-3, with 11 bases that match TRBD2. Germline CDR1 MNHNS, CDR2 SASEGT. CDR3 length: 17 amino acids. V dropped 5 bases and J dropped 4; count of bases not matched to a gene: 11. CDR3 nucleotides: TGTGCCAGCAGTACACTTAGCGGGGGGGCGAAAGCAGATACGCAGTATTTT. It specifies CASSTLSGGAKADTQYF.

CDR3 DNA: TGCGCCAGCAGCCGGATGGGGGTGGGCGGGGGGCAACAAGAGACCCAGTACTTC. Translating it yields CASSRMGVGGGQQETQYF. The chain combines TRBV4-1 with TRBJ2-5; 8 bases are a match to TRBD2. The V and J ends lost 4 bases and 2 bases, in that order; junction bases with no gene match: 15. The CDR3 covers 18 residues. The germline V gene encodes CDR1 MGHRA and CDR2 YSYEKL.

This clonotype was found many times. The chain carries TRBV7-2 and TRBJ2-5; the D is unclear. The CDR3 runs 14 residues. The V gene's germline CDR1 is SGHTA and CDR2 FQGNSA. V lost 5 bases to trimming and J lost 5 bases, with 15 bases between them. The CDR3 DNA is TGTGCCAGCAGCCCCAACGGCTTAGGGGAGACCCAGTACTTC. Protein sequence: CASSPNGLGETQYF.

V and J are TRBV11-2 and TRBJ2-2, with TRBD1 matching over 7 bases. The germline gives CDR1 SGHAT, CDR2 FQNNGV. With 5 bases clipped from V and 6 bases from J, the junction kept 6 bases outside the gene matches. This CDR3 contains 14 residues. In nucleotides, the CDR3 is TGTGCCAGCAGCCGGACAGGACACGCCGGGGAGCTGTTTTTT. The encoded protein is CASSRTGHAGELFF.

The CDR3: CASSSRASLTDTQYF. The CDR3 coding sequence is TGTGCCAGCAGCTCCCGGGCATCGCTGACAGATACGCAGTATTTT. The chain combines TRBV13 with TRBJ2-3; D gene ambiguous. CDR3 length: 15 amino acids. The germline V gene encodes CDR1 PRHDT and CDR2 FYEKMQ (reference sequence). Trimming shortened V by 4 bases and J by 3 bases, and 14 bases separated the two germline ends.

The chain is built from TRBV6-2 or TRBV6-3 and TRBJ1-1, with a possible D match to TRBD1 (5 bases). Trimming took 6 bases from V and 7 from J, leaving 18 bases between them. Germline CDR1 reads MNHEY; CDR2 reads SVGEGT. The CDR3 totals 14 residues. The CDR3 region has the DNA TGTGCCAGCAGGAGGGGACTTGCGGACGGTGAAGCTTTCTTT. It is translated as CASRRGLADGEAFF.

There are many counts of this clonotype. This sequence joins TRBV6-1 and TRBJ1-6; D might be TRBD1 (6 bases). V was clipped by 4 bases and J by 8 bases, with 15 bases between them. The germline V gene encodes CDR1 MNHNS and CDR2 SASEGT. The CDR3 is 15 amino acids. In DNA form, the CDR3 reads TGTGCCAGCAGTGCGACAGGTGAGGGGTATTCACCCCTCCACTTT. Protein sequence: CASSATGEGYSPLHF.

This clonotype appeared a few times. The V call is TRBV27, the J call TRBJ2-7; D is uncertain. Trimming cost V 5 bases and J 1 base, with 12 bases left between them. In germline, CDR1 is MNHEY, CDR2 SMNVEV (reference sequence). This CDR3 has 14 residues. Here the CDR3 reads CASSPSYNSYEQYF. DNA of the CDR3: TGTGCCAGCAGTCCCTCATACAATTCCTACGAGCAGTACTTC.

Remarks on this clonotype: This may be a read error, as it is one base from a much larger clone. The V gene is TRBV7-9, the J gene TRBJ1-1; possible D gene TRBD1, 6 bases. CDR3 size: 13 residues. CDR1 SEHNR and CDR2 FQNEAQ come from the germline V gene (reference sequence). Here the CDR3 reads CARSSTGFTEAFF. The CDR3 region has the DNA TGTGCCAGGAGCTCAACAGGGTTCACTGAAGCTTTCTTT.

V is TRBV12-3 or TRBV12-4 and J is TRBJ2-7; 9 bases align to TRBD1. J lost 2 bases, V lost 3 bases, and 8 bases had no gene match. The CDR3 totals 16 residues. The CDR3: CASSFDRGIEAYEQYF. CDR3 bases: TGTGCCAGCAGTTTCGACAGGGGGATAGAAGCCTACGAGCAGTACTTC.

This clonotype was counted once. The chain couples TRBV4-3 to TRBJ2-1; D tentatively reads TRBD1 or TRBD2 (6 bases each). The CDR3 spans 18 residues. The germline V gene has CDR1 LGHNA and CDR2 YSLEER. V lost 0 bases to trimming and J lost 4 bases, with 19 bases between them. In nucleotides, the CDR3 is TGCGCCAGCAGCCAAGATAGGGGGGAGGACTATACATACAATGAGCAGTTCTTC. This gives the protein CASSQDRGEDYTYNEQFF.

The chain has TRBV2 and TRBJ1-2; TRBD1 aligns across 7 bases. The CDR3 spans 14 residues. The V gene end was trimmed by 2 bases and the J gene end by 4 bases; junction bases not matched to a gene: 4. CDR1 and CDR2 (germline): SNHLY, FYNNEI. The CDR3 bases are TGTGCCAGCAGTGAATGGGACAGCAGCTATGGCTACACCTTC. It is translated as CASSEWDSSYGYTF. Variable domain in full (rest from reference TRBV2 and TRBJ1-2): EPEVTQTPSHQVTQMGQEVILRCVPISNHLYFYWYRQILGQKVEFLVSFYNNEISEKSEIFDDQFSVERPDGSNFTLKIRSTKLEDSAMYFCASSEWDSSYGYTFGSGTRLTVV.